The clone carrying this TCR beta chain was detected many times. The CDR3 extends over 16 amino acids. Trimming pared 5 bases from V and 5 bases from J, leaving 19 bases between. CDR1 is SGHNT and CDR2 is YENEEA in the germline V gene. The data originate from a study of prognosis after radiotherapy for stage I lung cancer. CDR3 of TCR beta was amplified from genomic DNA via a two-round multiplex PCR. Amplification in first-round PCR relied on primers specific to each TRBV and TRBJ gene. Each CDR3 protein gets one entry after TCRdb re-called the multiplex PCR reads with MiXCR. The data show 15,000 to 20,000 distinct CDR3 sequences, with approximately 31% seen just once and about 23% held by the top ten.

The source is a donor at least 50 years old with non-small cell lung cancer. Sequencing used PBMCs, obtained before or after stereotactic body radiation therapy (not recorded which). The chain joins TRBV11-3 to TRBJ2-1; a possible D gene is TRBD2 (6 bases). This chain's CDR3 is CASSPYPSVGDNEQFF. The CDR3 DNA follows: TGTGCCAGCAGCCCCTACCCTAGCGTGGGCGACAATGAGCAGTTCTTC. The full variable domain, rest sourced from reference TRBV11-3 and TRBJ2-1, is EAGVVQSPRYKIIEKKQPVAFWCNPISGHNTLYWYLQNLGQGPELLIRYENEEAVDDSQLPKDRFSAERLKGVDSTLKIQPAELGDSAVYLCASSPYPSVGDNEQFFGPGTRLTVL.